One sample yielded the 28 T cell receptor beta chains listed below, sequenced in a study of persistence of HIV-infected CD4 T cells. The immunoSEQ assay was version 4, run in survey mode. Measured with immunoSEQ multiplex PCR; TCRdb has only the in-frame clones, and not every one. The table records under 20,000 clones, roughly two thirds of them present only once. The antigens of these receptors remain unknown. Stimulation used about 10 ug/mL lysate from CMV-infected fibroblasts. Responding CD4+ T cells were sorted by upregulation of both CD40 ligand and CD69. The material sequenced was CD4+ T cells sorted from PBMCs after roughly 20-hour stimulation, taken from a patient who received antiretroviral therapy. The receptors derive from an adult woman with HIV who was CMV-seropositive.

This clone appeared a few times. The J gene is TRBJ1-6, the V gene TRBV10-3; TRBD1 matches 8 bases. The CDR3 sequence is 14 residues long. Germline assignment: CDR1 ENHRY and CDR2 SYGVKD. V dropped 4 bases and J dropped 8; count of bases not matched to a gene: 4. CDR3 residues: CAISGQGADSPLHF. The CDR3 region has the DNA TGTGCCATCAGTGGTCAGGGGGCGGATTCACCCCTCCACTTT.

This clone was counted a few times. The J gene is TRBJ1-1, the V gene TRBV7-6, with no clear D. CDR1 and CDR2 from the germline V gene are SGHVS and FNYEAQ. V was clipped by 1 base and J by 1 base, with 10 bases between them. The CDR3 sequence is 15 residues long. Written as DNA, the CDR3 is TGTGCCAGCAGCTTAGAACGGGTCGGGAACACTGAAGCTTTCTTT. It yields the protein CASSLERVGNTEAFF.

This chain links TRBV27 with TRBJ1-1; D call uncertain. In germline, CDR1 is MNHEY, CDR2 SMNVEV (reference sequence). The CDR3 totals 14 residues. V lost 0 bases, J lost 9 bases, and 14 bases lay in between. The CDR3 sequence: CASSLSATPNQAFF. The CDR3 DNA follows: TGTGCCAGCAGTTTATCAGCCACCCCTAATCAAGCTTTCTTT.

The chain couples TRBV30 to TRBJ2-1; D gene ambiguous. Germline lookup yields CDR1 GTSNPN and CDR2 SVGIG (reference sequence). This CDR3 is built from 11 residues. Trimming cost V 1 base and J 6 bases, with 4 bases left between them. The CDR3 loop reads CAWSGLNEQFF. CDR3 in DNA: TGTGCCTGGAGTGGCCTCAATGAGCAGTTCTTC.

This clone was detected only a few times. This sequence joins TRBV9 and TRBJ1-1, with D perhaps matching TRBD1 (5 bases). Trimming removed 3 bases at V and 1 base at J, with 19 bases between. Germline assignment: CDR1 SGDLS and CDR2 YYNGEE. CDR3 length equals 17 residues. The CDR3 DNA sequence: TGTGCCAGCAGCGGCCCAGGGTTAGTGGGGAGGAACACTGAAGCTTTCTTT. Translation gives CASSGPGLVGRNTEAFF.

This clone appeared a few times. Other nucleotide sequences from this sample produce the same CDR3. V is TRBV7-3 and J is TRBJ2-1, with TRBD1 matching 8 bases. Germline lookup yields CDR1 SGHTA and CDR2 FQGTGA. The V segment lost 4 bases and the J segment 13 bases; nucleotides outside the gene matches: 6. The CDR3 runs to 12 residues. The CDR3 loop is CASSSSTGGQFF. As DNA, the CDR3 is TGTGCCAGCAGCTCCTCTACAGGGGGACAGTTCTTC.

This clone was recorded a few times. J is TRBJ2-1 and V is TRBV12-3 or TRBV12-4; perhaps D is TRBD1 or TRBD2 (5 bases each). The CDR3 loop spans 12 amino acids. V dropped 2 bases and J dropped 15 bases, with 14 bases sitting between them. The CDR3 DNA reads TGTGCCAGCAGTTTATCGACCGAGGGGCTGTTCTTC. This codes for CASSLSTEGLFF.

The chain uses TRBV6-5 and TRBJ1-2; 8 positions agree with TRBD1. Germline V gene data show CDR1 as MNHEY and CDR2 as SVGAGI. The CDR3 has 15 amino acids. V trimming: 4 bases; J trimming: 6 bases; junction bases outside the gene matches: 10. The CDR3 region is CASSSSGTGSNGYTF. As DNA, the CDR3 is TGTGCCAGCAGTTCTTCAGGGACAGGTTCGAATGGCTACACCTTC.

The V call is TRBV9, the J call TRBJ1-6; D is unresolved. The CDR3 loop spans 13 amino acids. Trimming removed 2 bases at V and 7 bases at J, with 7 bases between. Germline lookup yields CDR1 SGDLS and CDR2 YYNGEE. CDR3 nucleotide sequence: TGTGCCAGCAGCGTCCGGTGGAATTCACCCCTCCACTTT. As protein: CASSVRWNSPLHF.

The genes are TRBV7-9 and TRBJ1-3, with a weak D call TRBD1 (5 bases). In germline, CDR1 is SEHNR, CDR2 FQNEAQ (reference sequence). The CDR3 sequence is 14 residues long. Trimming stripped 1 base from V and 1 base from J, with 5 bases between. In DNA form, the CDR3 reads TGTGCCAGCAGCTTAGGGGGGTCTGGAAACACCATATATTTT. The encoded protein is CASSLGGSGNTIYF.

The chain recombines TRBV5-8 with TRBJ1-1; D gene unclear. The CDR3 totals 17 residues. Germline V gene sequence: CDR1 SGHTS, CDR2 YDEGEE. V shed 1 base and J shed 1 base, with 17 bases lying between them. Written as DNA, the CDR3 is TGTGCCAGCAGCTTGAGTGTTAACCGACGGTGGAACACTGAAGCTTTCTTT. It specifies CASSLSVNRRWNTEAFF.

This clone was detected a few times. V usage is TRBV7-3 and J usage is TRBJ2-7; D could derive from TRBD1 or TRBD2 (7 bases each). The CDR3 is 18 residues long. The germline V and J ends were trimmed by 1 base and 0 bases, with 19 bases remaining between them. Looked up from germline, CDR1 is SGHTA and CDR2 is FQGTGA. The CDR3 coding sequence is TGTGCCAGCAGCTTAAAGGGGAGGGGGCCCTTGAGCTCCTACGAGCAGTACGTC. Translated, it gives CASSLKGRGPLSSYEQYV.

By share, this clone counts as medium-sized. Other nucleotide sequences from this sample produce the same CDR3. CDR3: CASSLTGGNSGNTIYF. Written as DNA, the CDR3 is TGTGCCAGCAGCTTAACGGGCGGCAACTCTGGAAACACCATATATTTT. The V and J genes are TRBV7-3 and TRBJ1-3; D uncertain. CDR3 length: 16 residues. The V end was cut by 0 bases, the J end by 0 bases, with 9 bases between. Germline loops: CDR1 SGHTA, CDR2 FQGTGA.

DNA of the CDR3: TGTGCCTGGAGTCGAGGGCTGGCTAACTATGGCTACACCTTC. Its protein is CAWSRGLANYGYTF. This chain joins TRBV30 and TRBJ1-2; D gene unclear. V was cut by 2 bases and J by 0 bases, with 10 bases left in between. CDR3 length: 14 residues. Germline-derived CDR1 and CDR2 are GTSNPN and SVGIG (reference sequence).

The rearrangement links TRBV5-1 to TRBJ2-7; no firm D call. This CDR3 is 12 amino acids long. The V end was cut by 3 bases, the J end by 11 bases, with 15 bases between. CDR1 SGHRS and CDR2 YFSETQ come from the germline V gene. The CDR3 is CASSSTHGEEYF. In DNA form, the CDR3 reads TGCGCCAGCAGCTCAACACACGGTGAGGAGTACTTC. Full variable domain (rest looked up from reference TRBV5-1 and TRBJ2-7): KAGVTQTPRYLIKTRGQQVTLSCSPISGHRSVSWYQQTPGQGLQFLFEYFSETQRNKGNFPGRFSGRQFSNSRSEMNVSTLELGDSALYLCASSSTHGEEYFGPGTRLTVT.

V and J are TRBV6-5 and TRBJ1-2; 8 nucleotides align to TRBD1. V was clipped by 5 bases and J by 8 bases; unmatched bases: 13. The CDR3 runs to 15 residues. CDR1 is MNHEY, CDR2 SVGAGI, per germline. The DNA for the CDR3 is TGTGCCAGCAGTCCGCCCCAGGGCAGGGGGCTGGGCTACACCTTC. It translates to CASSPPQGRGLGYTF.

The rearrangement uses TRBV5-8 and TRBJ2-2, with D possibly being TRBD1 (6 bases). V was cut by 0 bases and J by 0 bases, with 6 bases left in between. The germline CDR1 and CDR2 sequences are SGHTS and YDEGEE. This CDR3 contains 15 residues. CDR3 in DNA: TGTGCCAGCAGCTTGGCAGGGGCGAACACCGGGGAGCTGTTTTTT. Amino acids: CASSLAGANTGELFF.

The J gene is TRBJ1-6, the V gene TRBV5-1; unclear D gene. V lost 4 bases, J lost 6 bases, and 11 bases lay in between. Germline V gives CDR1 SGHRS, CDR2 YFSETQ. The CDR3 contains 14 residues. As DNA, the CDR3 is TGCGCCAGCAGCCCGGGGAGGGTTAATTCACCCCTCCACTTT. Translation gives CASSPGRVNSPLHF.

The CDR3 sequence: CAISEPTGTGTGELFF. The CDR3 DNA follows: TGTGCCATCAGTGAGCCGACCGGGACAGGCACCGGGGAGCTGTTTTTT. The chain employs TRBV10-3 and TRBJ2-2; the match to TRBD1 covers 8 bases. V shed 2 bases and J 4 bases; nucleotides not matched to a gene: 6. Germline lookup yields CDR1 ENHRY and CDR2 SYGVKD. The CDR3 has 16 amino acids.

The J gene is TRBJ1-4, the V gene TRBV7-2; possibly TRBD1 for D (5 bases). Trimming stripped 5 bases from V and 0 bases from J, with 16 bases between. CDR3 length equals 17 residues. Germline V gene sequence: CDR1 SGHTA, CDR2 FQGNSA. The CDR3 nucleotides read TGTGCCAGCAGCCCAACCTCGGACACTTCAACTAATGAAAAACTGTTTTTT. It encodes CASSPTSDTSTNEKLFF.

This clone was seen a single time. The chain carries TRBV5-4 and TRBJ1-4; D is uncertain. V was cut by 0 bases and J by 8 bases, with 11 bases left in between. This CDR3 has 14 residues. Germline V CDR1 and CDR2: SGHNT, YYREEE (reference sequence). CDR3 sequence (DNA): TGTGCCAGCAGCTTGGACCCGTACGGAGAAAAACTGTTTTTT. Protein sequence: CASSLDPYGEKLFF.

This clone was counted once. The V call is TRBV10-3, the J call TRBJ1-4; TRBD1 agrees at 8 bases. The CDR3 totals 16 residues. The J segment lost 5 bases and the V segment lost 4 bases, leaving 9 bases of the junction unmatched. Germline V gives CDR1 ENHRY, CDR2 SYGVKD. As DNA, the CDR3 is TGTGCCATCAGTGGGACAGGGACAGGAGGGAATGAAAAACTGTTTTTT. This codes for CAISGTGTGGNEKLFF.

This clone showed up just a few times. This chain joins TRBV6-5 and TRBJ1-6; D possibly corresponds to TRBD1 (6 bases). The CDR3 has 16 amino acids. The germline CDR1 and CDR2 sequences are MNHEY and SVGAGI. The germline V and J ends were trimmed by 2 bases and 10 bases, with 18 bases remaining between them. CDR3 sequence (DNA): TGTGCCAGCAGTTACCTAGCGACAGGCTTGAGGTCACCCCTCCACTTT. This gives the protein CASSYLATGLRSPLHF.

This chain connects TRBV6-5 to TRBJ1-1, with D perhaps TRBD1 (5 bases). This CDR3 has 13 residues. The germline V gene has CDR1 MNHEY and CDR2 SVGAGI. V shed 7 bases and J shed 4 bases, with 13 bases lying between them. CDR3 nucleotides: TGTGCCAGCACCAAGGACACCCTCACTGAAGCTTTCTTT. This translates into CASTKDTLTEAFF.

A few counts support this clone. A much larger clonotype is one base distant, so this may be a read error. This specimen includes other DNA sequences encoding the same CDR3. The chain has TRBV19 and TRBJ1-1, with D possibly matching TRBD1 (6 bases). CDR3 length: 14 residues. V was cut by 2 bases and J by 3 bases, with 10 bases left in between. Per germline, CDR1 LNHDA and CDR2 SQIVND (reference sequence). CDR3 nucleotide sequence: TGTGCCAGTAGTATATGGGGGCTCGACACTGAAGCTTTCTTT. It codes for CASSIWGLDTEAFF.

This clone is a singleton in its sample. Sequence at one end of the junction differs from germline and may be a read error. This chain connects TRBV13 to TRBJ2-1, with D possibly being TRBD1 (6 bases). The V gene's germline CDR1 is PRHDT and CDR2 FYEKMQ (reference sequence). CDR3 size: 15 residues. The CDR3 region has the DNA TGTGCCAGCAGCCCCCGAGGGGGATCCTACAATGAGCGGTTCTTC. The encoded protein is CASSPRGGSYNERFF.

The V and J genes are TRBV2 and TRBJ2-4; 14 bases line up with TRBD2. V trimming: 6 bases; J trimming: 5 bases; junction bases outside the gene matches: 6. CDR3 length equals 16 residues. The germline gives CDR1 SNHLY, CDR2 FYNNEI. This CDR3 is CASRRLAGGRENIQYF. Here the CDR3 DNA reads TGTGCCAGCAGGAGACTAGCGGGGGGGCGAGAAAACATTCAGTACTTC.

The count of this clone is one. J is TRBJ2-5 and V is TRBV2; 13 bases are shared with TRBD2. This CDR3 comprises 21 residues. Germline lookup yields CDR1 SNHLY and CDR2 FYNNEI. The V segment lost 4 bases and the J segment 1 base; nucleotides outside the gene matches: 18. The CDR3 reads CASSVLAKGLAGAVGQETQYF. The CDR3 DNA reads TGTGCCAGCAGTGTGTTGGCCAAAGGACTAGCGGGGGCGGTAGGCCAAGAGACCCAGTACTTC.